The 12 T cell receptor beta chains listed next were all sequenced from one sample in a study of blood T cell repertoires in COVID-19 (dated by TCRdb to between 2020 and 2021). Library preparation was by the immunoSEQ multiplex PCR assay. The table comes from immuneACCESS by way of TCRdb, which keeps in-frame sequences with V and J called. Part of the clones is missing from these tables; in studies checked, under half for an unresolved V gene and the rest for unknown reasons. This sample holds around 250,000 clones; about 89% were observed only once. The ten largest clones represent around 1.5% of the sample. The sample taken for sequencing was peripheral blood. Source of these receptors: a woman aged 55-70 years who had recovered from COVID-19.

A remark on this clone: Other DNA sequences in this specimen translate into the identical CDR3. This chain uses TRBV20-1 with TRBJ2-7, with 7 bases fitting TRBD1. The CDR3 has 11 amino acids. CDR1 is DFQATT and CDR2 is SNEGSKA in the germline V gene (reference sequence). Trimming at V came to 5 bases and at J to 4 bases, leaving 2 bases not matched to a gene. This CDR3 is CSAEDRYEQYF. The CDR3 bases are TGCAGTGCTGAGGACAGGTACGAGCAGTACTTC.

J is TRBJ2-3 and V is TRBV20-1; 7 bases match TRBD1. The V gene's germline CDR1 is DFQATT and CDR2 SNEGSKA (reference sequence). V gave up 3 bases and J gave up 2 bases; unmatched junction bases: 8. This CDR3 is 15 amino acids long. CDR3 in DNA: TGCAGTGCTAGTGGGGGAGAGGGGGCCACAGATACGCAGTATTTT. Amino acids: CSASGGEGATDTQYF.

The rearrangement uses TRBV19 and TRBJ1-2; 8 nucleotides align to TRBD1. The ends lost 3 bases at V and 4 bases at J; junction bases unmatched: 13. The germline V gene has CDR1 LNHDA and CDR2 SQIVND (reference sequence). This CDR3 contains 17 residues. The CDR3 here is CASSIVTGVPWGYGYTF. CDR3 in DNA: TGTGCCAGTAGTATCGTGACAGGGGTGCCCTGGGGCTATGGCTACACCTTC.

J is TRBJ2-7 and V is TRBV18; 9 bases match TRBD2. J lost 5 bases, V lost 0 bases, and 8 bases had no gene match. Germline V lookup: CDR1 KGHSH, CDR2 LQKENI. The CDR3 consists of 16 residues. CDR3 protein: CASSPPRGGVVHEQYF. CDR3 DNA sequence: TGTGCCAGCTCACCACCCCGCGGGGGGGTCGTCCACGAGCAGTACTTC.

The rearrangement joins TRBV5-1 to TRBJ1-3, with a weak D call TRBD1 (5 bases). The CDR3 is 15 amino acids. Germline V lookup: CDR1 SGHRS, CDR2 YFSETQ. V dropped 0 bases and J dropped 2 bases, with 9 bases sitting between them. CDR3 residues: CASSLAGGAGNTIYF. As DNA, the CDR3 is TGCGCCAGCAGCTTGGCCGGGGGGGCTGGAAACACCATATATTTT.

This chain uses TRBV5-1 with TRBJ1-5, with D possibly TRBD1 on 5 matching bases. The CDR3 is 15 amino acids. The V gene lost 7 bases and the J gene lost 5 bases, with 19 bases spanning the gap. Germline V gene sequence: CDR1 SGHRS, CDR2 YFSETQ. The CDR3 DNA sequence: TGCGCCAGCTCCCCCGGGGGAGGGGAGTATCAGCCCCAGCATTTT. It yields the protein CASSPGGGEYQPQHF.

The genes are TRBV5-4 and TRBJ1-4, with TRBD1 identical over 8 bases. The V segment lost 1 base and the J segment 8 bases; nucleotides outside the gene matches: 7. There are 15 residues in the CDR3. CDR1 and CDR2 from the germline V gene are SGHNT and YYREEE (reference sequence). The CDR3 is CASSLTGQGGEKLFF. CDR3 nucleotides: TGTGCCAGCAGCTTGACTGGACAGGGCGGGGAAAAACTGTTTTTT. Filled out from reference TRBV5-4 and TRBJ1-4, the complete variable domain reads ETGVTQSPTHLIKTRGQQVTLRCSSQSGHNTVSWYQQALGQGPQFIFQYYREEENGRGNFPPRFSGLQFPNYSSELNVNALELDDSALYLCASSLTGQGGEKLFFGSGTQLSVL.

In this sample, this clone turned up once. The chain couples TRBV3-1 (or the pseudogene TRBV3-2) to TRBJ1-1; no reliable D call. With 0 bases removed from V and 8 bases from J, the gap between germline ends came to 13 bases. The germline CDR1 and CDR2 sequences are LGHDT and YNNKEL (reference sequence). The CDR3 sequence is 14 residues long. The CDR3 loop reads CASSQDRSLVEAFF. CDR3 bases: TGTGCCAGCAGCCAAGATAGGAGCTTGGTCGAAGCTTTCTTT.

This chain uses TRBV11-3 with TRBJ2-3, with 7 bases identical to TRBD2. The CDR3 runs 15 residues. Trimming took 5 bases from V and 2 from J; bases not matched to a gene: 7. Per germline, CDR1 SGHNT and CDR2 YENEEA. The CDR3 DNA follows: TGTGCCAGCAGCAGGGAGGGGCGCCCCACAGATACGCAGTATTTT. The encoded protein is CASSREGRPTDTQYF.

V gene TRBV6-4 combines with J gene TRBJ2-7, with 7 bases aligning to TRBD2. CDR3 length equals 13 residues. V gave up 0 bases and J gave up 7 bases; unmatched junction bases: 3. Germline CDR1 MRHNA, CDR2 SNTAGT. The CDR3 DNA reads TGTGCCAGCAGTGACTCGCACGGGAGGGAGCAGTACTTC. This sequence encodes CASSDSHGREQYF.

This clone was detected only once. The V gene is TRBV7-6, the J gene TRBJ1-3, with no clear D. With 5 bases removed from V and 0 bases from J, the gap between germline ends came to 14 bases. Germline CDR1 is SGHVS and CDR2 is FNYEAQ. CDR3 length equals 16 residues. The chain's CDR3 is CASSPRPGDSGNTIYF. CDR3 nucleotide sequence: TGTGCCAGCAGCCCCCGACCCGGAGACTCTGGAAACACCATATATTTT.

This clone showed up just once. V and J are TRBV7-3 and TRBJ2-5, with no clear D. The CDR3 runs to 10 residues. V lost 4 bases and J 5 bases, leaving 2 bases between the germline ends. The germline gives CDR1 SGHTA, CDR2 FQGTGA. The CDR3 DNA sequence: TGTGCCAGCAGCTCGGAGACCCAGTACTTC. This sequence encodes CASSSETQYF.